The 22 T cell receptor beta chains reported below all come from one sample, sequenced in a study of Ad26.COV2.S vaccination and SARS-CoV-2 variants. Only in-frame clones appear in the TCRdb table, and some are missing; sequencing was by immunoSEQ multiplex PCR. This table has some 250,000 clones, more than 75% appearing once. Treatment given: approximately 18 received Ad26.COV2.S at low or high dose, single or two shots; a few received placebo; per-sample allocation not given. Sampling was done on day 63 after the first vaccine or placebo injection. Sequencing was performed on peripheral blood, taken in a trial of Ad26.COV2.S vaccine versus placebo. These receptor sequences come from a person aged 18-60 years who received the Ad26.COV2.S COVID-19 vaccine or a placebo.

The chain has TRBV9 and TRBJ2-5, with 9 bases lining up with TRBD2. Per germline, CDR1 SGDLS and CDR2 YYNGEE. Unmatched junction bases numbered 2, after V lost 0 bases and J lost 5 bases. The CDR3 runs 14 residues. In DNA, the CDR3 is TGTGCCAGCAGCGTAGATACTAGCGGGGAGACCCAGTACTTC. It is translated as CASSVDTSGETQYF.

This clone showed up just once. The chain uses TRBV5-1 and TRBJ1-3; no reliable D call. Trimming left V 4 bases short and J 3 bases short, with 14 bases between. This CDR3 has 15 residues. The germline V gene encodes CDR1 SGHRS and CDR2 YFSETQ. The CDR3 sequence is CASSTAPEFGNTIYF. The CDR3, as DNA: TGCGCCAGCAGCACCGCCCCAGAATTTGGAAACACCATATATTTT. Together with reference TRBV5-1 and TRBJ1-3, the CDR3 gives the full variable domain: KAGVTQTPRYLIKTRGQQVTLSCSPISGHRSVSWYQQTPGQGLQFLFEYFSETQRNKGNFPGRFSGRQFSNSRSEMNVSTLELGDSALYLCASSTAPEFGNTIYFGEGSWLTVV.

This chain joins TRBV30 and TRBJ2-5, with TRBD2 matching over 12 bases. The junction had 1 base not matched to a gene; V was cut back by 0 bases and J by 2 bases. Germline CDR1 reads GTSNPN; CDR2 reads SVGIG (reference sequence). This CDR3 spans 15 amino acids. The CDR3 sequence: CAWSVGTSGQETQYF. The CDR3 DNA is TGTGCCTGGAGTGTAGGGACTAGCGGGCAAGAGACCCAGTACTTC.

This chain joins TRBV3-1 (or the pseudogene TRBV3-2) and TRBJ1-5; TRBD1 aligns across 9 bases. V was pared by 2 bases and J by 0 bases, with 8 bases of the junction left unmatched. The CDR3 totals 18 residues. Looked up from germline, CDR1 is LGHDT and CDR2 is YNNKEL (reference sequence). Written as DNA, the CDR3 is TGTGCCAGCAGCCAACCGCACAGGGGGCCTTATAGCAATCAGCCCCAGCATTTT. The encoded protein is CASSQPHRGPYSNQPQHF.

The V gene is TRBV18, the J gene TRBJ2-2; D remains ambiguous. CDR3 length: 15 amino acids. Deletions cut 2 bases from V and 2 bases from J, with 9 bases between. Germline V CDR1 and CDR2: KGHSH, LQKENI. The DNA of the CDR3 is TGTGCCAGCTCACCAGAGTTTACAAACACCGGGGAGCTGTTTTTT. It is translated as CASSPEFTNTGELFF.

The CDR3 nucleotides are TGTGCCAGCAGCTTAGACAGAGCCACCTACGAGCAGTACTTC. Amino acid sequence: CASSLDRATYEQYF. This chain uses TRBV6-5 with TRBJ2-7; maybe TRBD1 (5 bases). The CDR3 loop spans 14 amino acids. The germline V and J ends were trimmed by 6 bases and 2 bases, with 14 bases remaining between them. Germline CDR1 MNHEY, CDR2 SVGAGI.

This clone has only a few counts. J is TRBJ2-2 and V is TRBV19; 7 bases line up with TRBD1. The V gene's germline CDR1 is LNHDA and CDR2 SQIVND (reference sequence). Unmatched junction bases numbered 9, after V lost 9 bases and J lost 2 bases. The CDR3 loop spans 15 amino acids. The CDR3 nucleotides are TGTGCCAGCTCTAAGGGACAGCTAAACACCGGGGAGCTGTTTTTT. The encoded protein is CASSKGQLNTGELFF.

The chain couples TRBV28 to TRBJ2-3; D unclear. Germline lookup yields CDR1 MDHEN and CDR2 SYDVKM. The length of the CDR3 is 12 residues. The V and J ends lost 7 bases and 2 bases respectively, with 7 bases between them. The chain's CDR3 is CASTTTTDTQYF. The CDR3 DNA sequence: TGTGCCAGCACCACTACCACAGATACGCAGTATTTT.

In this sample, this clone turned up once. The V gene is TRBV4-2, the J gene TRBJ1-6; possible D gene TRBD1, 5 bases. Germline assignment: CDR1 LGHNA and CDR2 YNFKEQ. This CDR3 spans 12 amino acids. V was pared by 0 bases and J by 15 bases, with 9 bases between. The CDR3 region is CASSQEDTHLHF. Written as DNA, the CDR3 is TGTGCCAGCAGCCAAGAGGACACCCACCTCCACTTT.

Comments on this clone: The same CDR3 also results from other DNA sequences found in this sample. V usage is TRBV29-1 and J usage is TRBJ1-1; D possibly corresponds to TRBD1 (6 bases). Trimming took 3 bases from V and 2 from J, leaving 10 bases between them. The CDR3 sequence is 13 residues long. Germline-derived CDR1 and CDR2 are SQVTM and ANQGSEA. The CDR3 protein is CSVEEGGNTEAFF. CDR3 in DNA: TGCAGCGTTGAGGAGGGGGGAAACACTGAAGCTTTCTTT.

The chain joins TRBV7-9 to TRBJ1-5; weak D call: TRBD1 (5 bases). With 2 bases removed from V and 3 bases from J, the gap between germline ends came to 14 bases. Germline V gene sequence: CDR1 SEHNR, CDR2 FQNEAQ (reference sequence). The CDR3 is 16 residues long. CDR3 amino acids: CASSLNGQPPNQPQHF. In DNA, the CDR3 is TGTGCCAGCAGCTTAAATGGACAACCTCCCAATCAGCCCCAGCATTTT.

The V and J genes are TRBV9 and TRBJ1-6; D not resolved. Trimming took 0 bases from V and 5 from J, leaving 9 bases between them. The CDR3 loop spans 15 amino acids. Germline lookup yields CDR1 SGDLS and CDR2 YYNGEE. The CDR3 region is CASSVAAVNNSPLHF. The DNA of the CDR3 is TGTGCCAGCAGCGTAGCGGCAGTCAATAATTCACCCCTCCACTTT.

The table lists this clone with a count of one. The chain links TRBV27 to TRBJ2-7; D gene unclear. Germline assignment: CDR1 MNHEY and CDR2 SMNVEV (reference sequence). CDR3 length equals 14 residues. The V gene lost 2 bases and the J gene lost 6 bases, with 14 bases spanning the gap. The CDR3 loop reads CASSLTASILEQYF. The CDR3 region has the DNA TGTGCCAGCAGTTTAACCGCCTCGATTCTCGAGCAGTACTTC.

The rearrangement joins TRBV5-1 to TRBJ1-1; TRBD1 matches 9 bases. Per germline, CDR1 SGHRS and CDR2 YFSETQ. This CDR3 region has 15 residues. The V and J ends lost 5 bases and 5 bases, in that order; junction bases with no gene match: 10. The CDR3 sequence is CASRLIQGAGTEAFF. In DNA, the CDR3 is TGCGCCAGCAGGCTCATACAGGGGGCAGGTACTGAAGCTTTCTTT.

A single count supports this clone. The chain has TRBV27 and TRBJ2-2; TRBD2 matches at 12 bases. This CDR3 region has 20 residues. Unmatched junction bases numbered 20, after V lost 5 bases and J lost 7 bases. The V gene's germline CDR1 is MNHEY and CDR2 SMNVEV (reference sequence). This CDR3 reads CASSPRAGGRLAGANGELFF. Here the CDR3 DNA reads TGTGCCAGCAGTCCCCGGGCAGGGGGGAGACTAGCGGGAGCTAACGGGGAGCTGTTTTTT.

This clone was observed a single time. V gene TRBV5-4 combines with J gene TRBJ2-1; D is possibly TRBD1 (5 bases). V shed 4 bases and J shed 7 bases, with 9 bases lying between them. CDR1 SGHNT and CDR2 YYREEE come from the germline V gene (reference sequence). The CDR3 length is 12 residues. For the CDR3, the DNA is TGTGCCAGCAGCCCGACAGTGAATGAGCAGTTCTTC. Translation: CASSPTVNEQFF.

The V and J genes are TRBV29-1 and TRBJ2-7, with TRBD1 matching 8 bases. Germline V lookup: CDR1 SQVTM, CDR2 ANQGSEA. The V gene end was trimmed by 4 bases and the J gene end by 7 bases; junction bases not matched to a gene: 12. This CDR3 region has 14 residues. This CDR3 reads CSVVGRQGAREQYF. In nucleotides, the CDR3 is TGCAGCGTTGTCGGTCGGCAGGGGGCAAGGGAGCAGTACTTC.

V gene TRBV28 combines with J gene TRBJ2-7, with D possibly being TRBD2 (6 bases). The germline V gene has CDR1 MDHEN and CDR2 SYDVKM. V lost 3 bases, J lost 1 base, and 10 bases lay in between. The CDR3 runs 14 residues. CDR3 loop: CASSFHRGSYEQYF. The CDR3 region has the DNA TGTGCCAGCAGTTTCCACCGGGGGTCCTACGAGCAGTACTTC.

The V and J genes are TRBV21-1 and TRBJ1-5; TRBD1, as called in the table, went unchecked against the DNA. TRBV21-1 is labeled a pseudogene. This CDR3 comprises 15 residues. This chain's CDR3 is CASNPQGGGNQPQHF. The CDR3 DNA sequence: TGTGCCAGCAACCCACAGGGTGGGGGCAATCAGCCCCAGCATTTT.

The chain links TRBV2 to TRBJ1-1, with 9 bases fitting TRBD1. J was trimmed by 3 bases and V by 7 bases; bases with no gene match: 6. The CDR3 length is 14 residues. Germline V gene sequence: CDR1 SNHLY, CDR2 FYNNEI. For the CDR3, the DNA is TGTGCCAGCATTCACAGGGGGCTAGACACTGAAGCTTTCTTT. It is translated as CASIHRGLDTEAFF. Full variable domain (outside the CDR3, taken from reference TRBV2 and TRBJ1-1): EPEVTQTPSHQVTQMGQEVILRCVPISNHLYFYWYRQILGQKVEFLVSFYNNEISEKSEIFDDQFSVERPDGSNFTLKIRSTKLEDSAMYFCASIHRGLDTEAFFGQGTRLTVV.

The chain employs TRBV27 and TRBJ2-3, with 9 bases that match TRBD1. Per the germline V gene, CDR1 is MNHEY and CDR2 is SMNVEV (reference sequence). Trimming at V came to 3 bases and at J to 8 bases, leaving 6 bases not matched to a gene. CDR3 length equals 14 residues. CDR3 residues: CASSFGTGTSTQYF. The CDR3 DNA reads TGTGCCAGCAGTTTCGGGACAGGGACGTCTACGCAGTATTTT.

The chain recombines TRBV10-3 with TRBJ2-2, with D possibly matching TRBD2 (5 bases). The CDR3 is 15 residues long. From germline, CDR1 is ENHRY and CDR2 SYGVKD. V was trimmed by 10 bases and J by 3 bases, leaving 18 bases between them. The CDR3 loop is CATSGVGRDTGELFF. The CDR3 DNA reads TGTGCCACCTCCGGCGTAGGGAGAGACACCGGGGAGCTGTTTTTT.